A single sample is the source of the 30 T cell receptor beta chains below, sequenced in a study of CD8 T cell repertoires and HIV-1 epitope variants. Their recognized antigens are unknown. The protocol was immunoSEQ multiplex PCR, while the TCRdb copy is restricted to in-frame clones and leaves out a portion. The sample gives 4,500 to 6,500 clones, more than 60% of which show up once; approximately 47% is in the top ten. The material sequenced was cultured CD8+ T cells derived from PBMCs. These receptors came from a male donor with HIV.

Worth noting for this clone: This specimen includes other DNA sequences encoding the same CDR3. The CDR3 bases are TGTGCCAGCAGTTTATCCCAGGGTACTCTGAGCTACGAGCAGTACTTC. This gives the protein CASSLSQGTLSYEQYF. The chain recombines TRBV27 with TRBJ2-7; D is possibly TRBD1 (5 bases). Germline V gene lookup returns CDR1 MNHEY and CDR2 SMNVEV (reference sequence). The length of the CDR3 is 16 residues. Deletions cut 0 bases from V and 3 bases from J, with 15 bases between.

This clone has only a few counts. The rearrangement links TRBV14 to TRBJ2-5; tentative D call: TRBD2 (6 bases). The CDR3 runs 15 residues. Germline assignment: CDR1 SGHDN and CDR2 FVKESK. Trimming pared 5 bases from V and 4 bases from J, leaving 17 bases between. The CDR3 loop is CASSSRRGKRETQYF. Written as DNA, the CDR3 is TGTGCCAGCAGCTCTCGCCGGGGGAAGAGAGAGACCCAGTACTTC.

As for this clone: The junction does not match germline at one end; this may be a read error. This chain connects TRBV6-5 to TRBJ2-2; D is uncertain. Per germline, CDR1 MNHEY and CDR2 SVGAGI. This CDR3 is 16 amino acids long. Here the CDR3 DNA reads TGTGCCAGCAGTTACTCGATGGGGTCGAACACCAGGGAGCTGTTTTTT. It translates to CASSYSMGSNTRELFF.

The chain carries TRBV4-3 and TRBJ1-2; TRBD1 matches 10 bases. The CDR3 is made up of 15 amino acids. CDR1 is LGHNA and CDR2 is YSLEER in the germline V gene. Unmatched junction bases numbered 3, after V lost 1 base and J lost 4 bases. CDR3 in amino acids: CASSQGDRGGYGYTF. The CDR3 nucleotides are TGCGCCAGCAGCCAAGGGGACAGGGGAGGCTATGGCTACACCTTC.

This clone has just a few counts. This rearrangement joins TRBV13 to TRBJ2-3; D ambiguous. V was shortened by 0 bases and J by 3 bases, with 4 bases between the two germline ends. From germline, CDR1 is PRHDT and CDR2 FYEKMQ (reference sequence). CDR3 size: 13 residues. CDR3 region: CASSLGGTDTQYF. For the CDR3, the DNA is TGTGCCAGCAGCTTAGGAGGGACAGATACGCAGTATTTT.

This clone was observed a few times. The gene calls are TRBV5-1 and TRBJ2-7; 12 bases map to TRBD2. The CDR3 is 17 residues long. The germline V gene has CDR1 SGHRS and CDR2 YFSETQ. The V segment lost 5 bases and the J segment 0 bases; nucleotides outside the gene matches: 9. The chain's CDR3 is CASSRTSGTTSSYEQYF. CDR3 DNA: TGCGCCAGCAGTCGGACTAGCGGGACTACTAGCTCCTACGAGCAGTACTTC.

The J gene is TRBJ1-2, the V gene TRBV7-2, with D unclear. CDR3 size: 13 residues. Trimming cost V 0 bases and J 8 bases, with 10 bases left between them. Looked up from germline, CDR1 is SGHTA and CDR2 is FQGNSA. The CDR3 reads CASSLAGSGGYTF. CDR3 coding DNA: TGTGCCAGCAGCTTAGCAGGCTCGGGGGGCTACACCTTC.

The V and J genes are TRBV15 and TRBJ1-1, with D uncertain. Germline V lookup: CDR1 LNHNV, CDR2 YYDKDF (reference sequence). The CDR3 sequence is 14 residues long. V was shortened by 0 bases and J by 7 bases, with 12 bases between the two germline ends. The CDR3 nucleotides read TGTGCCACCAGCAGAGATTGGATGGGAGTTGAAGCTTTCTTT. It specifies CATSRDWMGVEAFF.

The genes are TRBV4-2 and TRBJ1-1, with unresolved D. The V gene's germline CDR1 is LGHNA and CDR2 YNFKEQ. Trimming took off 2 bases at V and 5 bases at J, with 12 bases between the two ends. The CDR3 has 14 residues. This chain's CDR3 is CASSQTYRETEAFF. The CDR3 DNA is TGTGCCAGCAGCCAAACATACCGGGAGACTGAAGCTTTCTTT.

This chain connects TRBV30 to TRBJ1-1; D unresolved. The CDR3 runs 12 residues. V lost 4 bases, J lost 0 bases, and 6 bases lay in between. Germline lookup yields CDR1 GTSNPN and CDR2 SVGIG (reference sequence). The CDR3 sequence is CAWTSLNTEAFF. CDR3 nucleotides: TGTGCCTGGACCAGCCTGAACACTGAAGCTTTCTTT. Full variable domain (rest looked up from reference TRBV30 and TRBJ1-1): SQTIHQWPATLVQPVGSPLSLECTVEGTSNPNLYWYRQAAGRGLQLLFYSVGIGQISSEVPQNLSASRPQDRQFILSSKKLLLSDSGFYLCAWTSLNTEAFFGQGTRLTVV.

The chain is built from TRBV28 and TRBJ1-2; D remains ambiguous. V lost 4 bases and J lost 8, with 8 bases in between. CDR1 is MDHEN and CDR2 is SYDVKM in the germline V gene. The CDR3 is 11 residues long. CDR3 DNA sequence: TGTGCCAGCAGTTCGGCGAGGGGCTACACCTTC. It specifies CASSSARGYTF.

The rearrangement links TRBV28 to TRBJ2-2; possible D gene TRBD1, 5 bases. There are 13 residues in the CDR3. Germline CDR1 MDHEN, CDR2 SYDVKM. V shed 6 bases and J shed 7 bases, with 12 bases lying between them. In DNA, the CDR3 is TGTGCCAGCAGGGAACAGGAATACGGGGAGCTGTTTTTT. Its translation: CASREQEYGELFF. Full variable domain (missing parts from reference TRBV28 and TRBJ2-2): DVKVTQSSRYLVKRTGEKVFLECVQDMDHENMFWYRQDPGLGLRLIYFSYDVKMKEKGDIPEGYSVSREKKERFSLILESASTNQTSMYLCASREQEYGELFFGEGSRLTVL.

The genes are TRBV7-3 and TRBJ1-2; D remains unclear. CDR3 length: 15 residues. The V and J ends lost 7 bases and 2 bases respectively, with 17 bases between them. Per germline, CDR1 SGHTA and CDR2 FQGTGA. CDR3 DNA sequence: TGTGCCAGCAAAAAAGACGTAGGACCGAACTATGGCTACACCTTC. Translated, it gives CASKKDVGPNYGYTF.

The chain uses TRBV6-1 and TRBJ2-1, with D possibly TRBD2 on 5 matching bases. CDR3 length: 15 amino acids. Deletions cut 1 base from V and 0 bases from J, with 7 bases between. CDR1 is MNHNS, CDR2 SASEGT, per germline. CDR3: CASSEGGGSYNEQFF. CDR3 nucleotide sequence: TGTGCCAGCAGTGAAGGCGGAGGCTCCTACAATGAGCAGTTCTTC.

This sequence joins TRBV29-1 and TRBJ2-7; D possibly matches TRBD1 or TRBD2 (7 bases each). Germline CDR1 is SQVTM and CDR2 is ANQGSEA. The CDR3 covers 12 residues. The V and J ends lost 3 bases and 6 bases respectively, with 12 bases between them. The CDR3: CSVEQGGIEQYF. The DNA for the CDR3 is TGCAGCGTTGAGCAGGGGGGGATCGAGCAGTACTTC.

This chain links TRBV7-3 with TRBJ1-2, with D perhaps TRBD1 (5 bases). Trimming left V 5 bases short and J 8 bases short, with 24 bases between. The V gene's germline CDR1 is SGHTA and CDR2 FQGTGA. There are 16 residues in the CDR3. This CDR3 is CASSDGGGDQGRGYTF. The CDR3 DNA is TGTGCCAGCAGCGATGGGGGAGGGGATCAGGGTAGAGGCTACACCTTC. Together with reference TRBV7-3 and TRBJ1-2, the CDR3 gives the full variable domain: GAGVSQTPSNKVTEKGKYVELRCDPISGHTALYWYRQSLGQGPEFLIYFQGTGAADDSGLPNDRFFAVRPEGSVSTLKIQRTERGDSAVYLCASSDGGGDQGRGYTFGSGTRLTVV.

The chain is built from TRBV18 and TRBJ2-5, with TRBD2 as a possible D gene (5 bases). The J call is doubtful: the DNA matches TRBJ2-7 better. This CDR3 has 14 residues. Germline assignment: CDR1 KGHSH and CDR2 LQKENI. DNA of the CDR3: TGTGCCAGCTCTCGGGCGGGCGGTTCCTACGAGCAGTACTTC. The encoded protein is CASSRAGGSYEQYF.

To note about this clone: An end of the junction does not agree with germline; a read error may underlie this. This rearrangement joins TRBV7-2 to TRBJ1-2, with D unresolved. The CDR3 covers 16 residues. Germline loops: CDR1 SGHTA, CDR2 FQGNSA. In DNA, the CDR3 is TGCGCCAGCAGCCAAGATCCCCCAGACTTGGACTATGGCTACACCTTC. Translation gives CASSQDPPDLDYGYTF.

The rearrangement joins TRBV28 to TRBJ1-3, with 7 bases aligning to TRBD1. V trimming: 4 bases; J trimming: 0 bases; junction bases outside the gene matches: 12. This CDR3 is 18 amino acids long. Germline assignment: CDR1 MDHEN and CDR2 SYDVKM. CDR3 in DNA: TGTGCCAGCAGTTCCTACCGGGACAGAATTTTCTCTGGAAACACCATATATTTT. Amino acid sequence: CASSSYRDRIFSGNTIYF.

The chain carries TRBV7-9 and TRBJ1-1, with a weak D call TRBD1 (5 bases). V was pared by 6 bases and J by 1 base, with 12 bases between. The CDR3 length is 14 residues. The germline CDR1 and CDR2 sequences are SEHNR and FQNEAQ (reference sequence). The CDR3 is CASRFRGENTEAFF. The CDR3 region has the DNA TGTGCCAGCAGATTTAGAGGGGAGAACACTGAAGCTTTCTTT.

This clone was recorded a few times. The chain carries TRBV7-9 and TRBJ1-2; TRBD1 is a possible D gene (5 bases). V dropped 4 bases and J dropped 3 bases, with 9 bases sitting between them. CDR3 length: 13 residues. CDR1 is SEHNR, CDR2 FQNEAQ, per germline (reference sequence). The CDR3 nucleotides read TGTGCCAGCAGCTACTTGACAGACTATGGCTACACCTTC. It is translated as CASSYLTDYGYTF. The full variable domain, its missing parts supplied by reference TRBV7-9 and TRBJ1-2, is DTGVSQNPRHKITKRGQNVTFRCDPISEHNRLYWYRQTLGQGPEFLTYFQNEAQLEKSRLLSDRFSAERPKGSFSTLEIQRTEQGDSAMYLCASSYLTDYGYTFGSGTRLTVV.

The J gene is TRBJ1-1, the V gene TRBV6-4; D is possibly TRBD1 (6 bases). The CDR3 totals 14 residues. V lost 3 bases and J 3 bases, leaving 11 bases between the germline ends. Germline loops: CDR1 MRHNA, CDR2 SNTAGT. The DNA for the CDR3 is TGTGCCAGCAGTGAAGGGGGAGGTTACACTGAAGCTTTCTTT. It codes for CASSEGGGYTEAFF.

The chain is built from TRBV4-3 and TRBJ2-3; D gene uncertain. The CDR3 covers 14 residues. The V and J ends lost 1 base and 2 bases respectively, with 7 bases between them. Germline V gene sequence: CDR1 LGHNA, CDR2 YSLEER. The CDR3: CASSQGAATDTQYF. In DNA form, the CDR3 reads TGCGCCAGCAGCCAAGGGGCGGCCACAGATACGCAGTATTTT.

This clone has only a few counts. The chain combines TRBV6-5 with TRBJ1-6, with 7 bases aligning to TRBD1. V was clipped by 7 bases and J by 9 bases; unmatched bases: 9. CDR1 and CDR2 from the germline V gene are MNHEY and SVGAGI. The CDR3 contains 14 residues. DNA for the CDR3: TGTGCCAGCACTCCCGGACAGGCGGTTTCACCCCTCCACTTT. Translation: CASTPGQAVSPLHF.

This clone is a singleton in its sample. The chain is built from TRBV7-6 and TRBJ2-6; D possibly corresponds to TRBD2 (6 bases). The ends were cut back, 5 bases at V and 0 bases at J, with 17 bases in the middle. The CDR3 sequence is 18 residues long. Per the germline V gene, CDR1 is SGHVS and CDR2 is FNYEAQ. The CDR3 nucleotides are TGTGCCAGCAGCCCATATGTTGGAGGGGTCTCTGGGGCCAACGTCCTGACTTTC. It is translated as CASSPYVGGVSGANVLTF.

This chain connects TRBV7-8 to TRBJ1-1, with D uncertain. Trimming pared 3 bases from V and 5 bases from J, leaving 13 bases between. The CDR3 runs 14 residues. The V gene's germline CDR1 is SGHVS and CDR2 FQNEAQ. The CDR3 spells CASSFNLAGTEAFF. The CDR3 DNA reads as TGTGCCAGCAGCTTTAATCTGGCAGGAACTGAAGCTTTCTTT.

The V and J genes are TRBV5-5 and TRBJ1-1, with D tentatively TRBD1 (5 bases). Germline assignment: CDR1 SGHKS and CDR2 YYEKEE (reference sequence). Trimming left V 4 bases short and J 5 bases short, with 18 bases between. CDR3 length: 15 residues. The CDR3 reads CASSLGLGVGTEAFF. Here the CDR3 DNA reads TGTGCCAGCAGCCTAGGGTTGGGGGTGGGAACTGAAGCTTTCTTT.

This chain connects TRBV29-1 to TRBJ2-3; 7 bases are a match to TRBD1. CDR3 length equals 16 residues. J was trimmed by 5 bases and V by 3 bases; bases with no gene match: 14. Germline assignment: CDR1 SQVTM and CDR2 ANQGSEA. DNA of the CDR3: TGCAGCGTTGACGGTTTATGGCCAGGGGGTAGAGATACGCAGTATTTT. Protein product: CSVDGLWPGGRDTQYF.

This clone was seen just once. J is TRBJ2-3 and V is TRBV28, with D possibly being TRBD1 (6 bases). CDR3 length: 18 residues. Germline-derived CDR1 and CDR2 are MDHEN and SYDVKM. The V and J ends lost 4 bases and 6 bases respectively, with 26 bases between them. CDR3 DNA: TGTGCCAGCAGTTCCGACAGAGGGGGTATCCCCCTCATGGATACGCAGTATTTT. This sequence encodes CASSSDRGGIPLMDTQYF.

This rearrangement joins TRBV10-3 to TRBJ2-2, with 10 bases lining up with TRBD1. V shed 10 bases, J shed 3 bases, and the junction held 17 bases outside the gene matches. In germline, CDR1 is ENHRY, CDR2 SYGVKD. This CDR3 is built from 18 residues. CDR3 nucleotides: TGTGCCAGCAGCCCGAATCCCCCGGGACAGGGGCACACCGGGGAGCTGTTTTTT. It specifies CASSPNPPGQGHTGELFF.